Sequencing of this T cell receptor (beta chain) was carried out in a study of blood T cell repertoires in COVID-19. Study overall: There were acute and convalescent COVID-19 samples, and they came from the United States, Italy and Spain. T cells, B-cell-depleted T cells, or PBMCs provided the cDNA or gDNA that served as material.

All enrollees were about 18 to 89 years old and from 25 or so US areas. Clinical history reported by participants formed the basis on which cohorts were assigned. TCRdb's copy holds only in-frame clones and misses some; the assay was immunoSEQ multiplex PCR. The sample lists roughly 130,000 clones; about four fifths were seen once. Germline trimming cut 2 bases from V and 2 bases from J; bases unmatched to any gene: 12. CDR3 size: 19 residues. Germline V gene lookup returns CDR1 WNHNN and CDR2 SYGVQD (reference sequence). The chain recombines TRBV10-1 with TRBJ2-1, with TRBD2 matching over 10 bases. This receptor was obtained from a woman between 50 and 59 years old with acute COVID-19. What was sequenced was PBMCs or T cells enriched from blood (not recorded which). This CDR3 reads CASSEAASGSLYTYNEQFF. CDR3 DNA: TGCGCCAGCAGTGAGGCGGCTAGCGGGAGTCTCTACACCTACAATGAGCAGTTCTTC.